The sequence of this TCR beta chain was determined in a study of blood T cell repertoires in COVID-19. Study-level background: Acute-phase and convalescent COVID-19 samples originated in the United States, Italy and Spain. PBMCs, B-cell-depleted T cells, or T cells provided the cDNA or gDNA that made up the material.

Turning to this clone: Just one base apart from a much larger clone, this may be a read error.

Those enrolled, adults aged about 18 to 95 years, came from around 24 US areas. Germline CDR1 SGHNT, CDR2 YENEEA. J gave up 2 bases and V 1 base, and 3 bases lay outside the gene matches. The CDR3 totals 16 residues. In the original analysis: How many nucleated cells were present was estimated from reference gene primer amplification. The method was immunoSEQ multiplex PCR; TCRdb's version includes in-frame clones alone and lacks a portion of them. The DNA was the basis for D and trimming; V, J and clone size are from that table. The table records approximately 250,000 clones, 85% to 90% of them present only once.

This TCR came from a woman aged 25-40 years with acute COVID-19. The chain recombines TRBV11-3 with TRBJ2-1; 9 bases agree with TRBD2. Input material: PBMCs or T cells enriched from blood (not recorded which). CDR3 sequence: CASSLGASGAYNEQFF. The CDR3 DNA is TGTGCCAGCAGCTTAGGGGCTAGCGGGGCCTACAATGAGCAGTTCTTC.